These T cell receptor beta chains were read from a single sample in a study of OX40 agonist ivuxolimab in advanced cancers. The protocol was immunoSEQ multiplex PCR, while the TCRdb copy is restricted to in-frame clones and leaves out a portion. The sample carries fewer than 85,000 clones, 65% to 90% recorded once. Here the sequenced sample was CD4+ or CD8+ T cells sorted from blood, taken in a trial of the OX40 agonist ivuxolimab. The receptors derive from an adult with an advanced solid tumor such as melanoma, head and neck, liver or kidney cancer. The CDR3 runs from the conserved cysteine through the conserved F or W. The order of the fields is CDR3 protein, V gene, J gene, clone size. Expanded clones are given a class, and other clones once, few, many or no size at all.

CASSIYGARDTEAFF,TRBV19,TRBJ1-1,-
CASSFGLAGGGETQYF,TRBV5-1,TRBJ2-5,-
CATQGAGYNEQFF,TRBV6-5,TRBJ2-1,-
CASSLLLGVSYEQYF,TRBV18,TRBJ2-7,-
CASRPGQEQETQYF,TRBV5-1,TRBJ2-5,-
CASSYSMVGQNYEQYF,TRBV6-5,TRBJ2-7,-
CASSPRTGKNEKLFF,TRBV5-4,TRBJ1-4,-
CASSYMWGTNEKLFF,TRBV6-6,TRBJ1-4,-
CASSLDGQNTEAFF,TRBV11-2,TRBJ1-1,-
CASSWDGGSGANVLTF,TRBV5-4,TRBJ2-6,-
CASSLRRTGAYQETQYF,TRBV5-6,TRBJ2-5,-
CASSENSPNQPQHF,TRBV2,TRBJ1-5,-
CASSLTGRTEAFF,TRBV7-2,TRBJ1-1,-
CASSANQGGADTQYF,TRBV5-1,TRBJ2-3,-
CASRRGSEEGLNYGYTF,TRBV5-1,TRBJ1-2,-
CASSFLYEQYF,TRBV5-1,TRBJ2-7,-
CASSRDRGTDTQYF,TRBV5-1,TRBJ2-3,-
CASSYPGQGGYGYTF,TRBV5-4,TRBJ1-2,few
CASSLGLVSNYGYTF,TRBV5-1,TRBJ1-2,-
CASSSPWTGRNEKLFF,TRBV28,TRBJ1-4,-
CASSSSGQGVQPQHF,TRBV7-2,TRBJ1-5,-
CASSVSSSGTDTQYF,TRBV9,TRBJ2-3,few
CASTLSTGGTEAFF,TRBV2,TRBJ1-1,-
CASSFGPGNYGYTF,TRBV5-1,TRBJ1-2,-
CASSSDLRGKVWTDTQYF,TRBV7-2,TRBJ2-3,-
CASSQDLAGGRYEQYF,TRBV4-3,TRBJ2-7,-
CASSVGADSSYEQYF,TRBV6-1,TRBJ2-7,-
CASAQSGAFRELFF,TRBV5-1,TRBJ2-2,once
CASSENQRGANTQYF,TRBV2,TRBJ2-3,-
CASQAGVLTDTQYF,TRBV6-1,TRBJ2-3,-
CASSLGQGLGTSGNTIYF,TRBV18,TRBJ1-3,-
CASSFGQGWGYTF,TRBV27,TRBJ1-2,-
CASSLAPESSYEQYF,TRBV11-3,TRBJ2-7,-
CASSLGRNTEAFF,TRBV7-2,TRBJ1-1,-